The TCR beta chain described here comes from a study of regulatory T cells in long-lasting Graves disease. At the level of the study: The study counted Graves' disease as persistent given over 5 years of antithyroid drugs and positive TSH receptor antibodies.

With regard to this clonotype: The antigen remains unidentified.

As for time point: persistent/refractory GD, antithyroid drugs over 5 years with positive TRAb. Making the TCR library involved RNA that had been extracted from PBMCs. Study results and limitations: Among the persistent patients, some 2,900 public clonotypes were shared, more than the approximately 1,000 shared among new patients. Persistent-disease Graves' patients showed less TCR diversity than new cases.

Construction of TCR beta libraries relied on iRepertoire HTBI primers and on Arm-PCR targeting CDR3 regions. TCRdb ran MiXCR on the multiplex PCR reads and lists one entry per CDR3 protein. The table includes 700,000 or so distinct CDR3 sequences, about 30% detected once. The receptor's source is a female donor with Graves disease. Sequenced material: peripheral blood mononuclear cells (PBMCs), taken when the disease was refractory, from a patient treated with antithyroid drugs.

CDR3 nucleotides: TGTGCCAGCAGCTTGTCGACCTACCAAGAGACCCAGTACTTC. It specifies CASSLSTYQETQYF. V usage is TRBV7-9 and J usage is TRBJ2-5; D is undetermined. In germline, CDR1 is SEHNR, CDR2 FQNEAQ (reference sequence). The CDR3 is 14 amino acids. V lost 3 bases and J 0 bases, leaving 8 bases between the germline ends.